These 21 T cell receptor beta chains were sequenced from one sample in a study of graft-versus-host responses after intestinal transplantation. These receptors have no identified antigens. Here immunoSEQ multiplex PCR was the method, and the copy in TCRdb shows in-frame clones only, minus some. The repertoire holds 39,000 or so clones, approximately 93% seen once, with 21% in the top ten. The sequencing here drew on unstimulated CD8+ T cells sorted from spleen or lymph node cells, taken before transplant. The receptors were sampled from a human donor who was the organ donor for an intestinal transplant.

The V call is TRBV7-3, the J call TRBJ2-1; maybe TRBD1 (6 bases). CDR3 length: 12 residues. Germline V CDR1 and CDR2: SGHTA, FQGTGA. The germline V and J ends were trimmed by 4 bases and 8 bases, with 9 bases remaining between them. The CDR3 loop is CASSSSGDEQFF. CDR3 bases: TGTGCCAGCAGCTCCTCAGGGGATGAGCAGTTCTTC.

The gene calls are TRBV30 and TRBJ1-1, with D uncertain. The CDR3 runs 13 residues. The V gene lost 1 base and the J gene lost 4 bases, with 10 bases spanning the gap. Germline V gene lookup returns CDR1 GTSNPN and CDR2 SVGIG (reference sequence). This chain's CDR3 is CAWSGWGSTEAFF. CDR3 sequence (DNA): TGTGCCTGGAGTGGGTGGGGATCCACTGAAGCTTTCTTT.

The chain recombines TRBV30 with TRBJ2-7, with TRBD2 as a possible D gene (6 bases). The CDR3 length is 13 residues. V dropped 5 bases and J dropped 2 bases, with 13 bases sitting between them. Germline V gene sequence: CDR1 GTSNPN, CDR2 SVGIG (reference sequence). The CDR3 sequence: CAWAGTFAYEQYF. The CDR3 DNA sequence: TGTGCCTGGGCGGGGACTTTTGCCTACGAGCAGTACTTC.

The chain combines TRBV27 with TRBJ2-2; the match to TRBD1 covers 8 bases. The CDR3 extends over 16 amino acids. The J segment lost 2 bases and the V segment lost 4 bases, leaving 6 bases of the junction unmatched. CDR1 and CDR2 (germline): MNHEY, SMNVEV (reference sequence). The CDR3 bases are TGTGCCAGCAGTTCCCGGGACAGGATTAACACCGGGGAGCTGTTTTTT. Its protein is CASSSRDRINTGELFF.

This clone appeared once. The chain has TRBV7-3 and TRBJ2-3; D possibly corresponds to TRBD1 (5 bases). This CDR3 spans 17 amino acids. CDR1 is SGHTA and CDR2 is FQGTGA in the germline V gene. Trimming stripped 5 bases from V and 6 bases from J, with 24 bases between. CDR3 DNA sequence: TGTGCCAGCAGCCAACCAGGATTCGGGCTTGGGGCGGATACGCAGTATTTT. Translating gives CASSQPGFGLGADTQYF.

The chain couples TRBV11-1 to TRBJ2-7, with 8 bases fitting TRBD2. The V gene's germline CDR1 is SGHAT and CDR2 FQDESV (reference sequence). V shed 5 bases and J 5 bases; nucleotides not matched to a gene: 8. This CDR3 region has 14 residues. The CDR3 loop reads CASSLSGSTDEQYF. The CDR3 nucleotides are TGTGCCAGCAGCCTAAGCGGGAGCACGGACGAGCAGTACTTC.

This clone was recorded once. This CDR3 reads CASSDRRNSTSTDTQYF. DNA for the CDR3: TGTGCCAGCAGTGACCGCCGGAACAGCACTAGCACAGATACGCAGTATTTT. The genes are TRBV6-4 and TRBJ2-3; no clear D gene. The CDR3 has 17 residues. Looked up from germline, CDR1 is MRHNA and CDR2 is SNTAGT. V was cut by 2 bases and J by 0 bases, with 15 bases left in between.

This chain uses TRBV28 with TRBJ1-1; no clear D. Trimming removed 2 bases at V and 0 bases at J, with 7 bases between. The CDR3 length is 14 residues. Germline V gene sequence: CDR1 MDHEN, CDR2 SYDVKM. CDR3 loop: CASSLRSMNTEAFF. DNA for the CDR3: TGTGCCAGCAGTTTACGGTCCATGAACACTGAAGCTTTCTTT.

The J gene is TRBJ2-2, the V gene TRBV29-1; TRBD2 agrees at 7 bases. The CDR3 length is 15 residues. Trimming at V came to 3 bases and at J to 0 bases, leaving 4 bases not matched to a gene. CDR1 is SQVTM, CDR2 ANQGSEA, per germline. This CDR3 reads CSVEAGVANTGELFF. In DNA, the CDR3 is TGCAGCGTTGAGGCGGGAGTGGCGAACACCGGGGAGCTGTTTTTT.

The rearrangement joins TRBV9 to TRBJ1-2; D not certain. CDR1 and CDR2 (germline): SGDLS, YYNGEE. This CDR3 contains 13 residues. V lost 4 bases to trimming and J lost 1 base, with 8 bases between them. The CDR3 sequence is CASSPMGNYGYTF. The CDR3 region has the DNA TGTGCCAGCAGCCCGATGGGTAACTATGGCTACACCTTC.

This chain uses TRBV7-3 with TRBJ2-2; no clear D. The CDR3 covers 13 residues. V was pared by 4 bases and J by 5 bases, with 8 bases between. Germline V gene sequence: CDR1 SGHTA, CDR2 FQGTGA. CDR3 amino acids: CASSWLGTGELFF. The CDR3 DNA reads as TGTGCCAGCAGCTGGTTAGGAACCGGGGAGCTGTTTTTT.

The rearrangement joins TRBV7-2 to TRBJ2-5, with 7 bases that match TRBD1. The J call may be wrong; the DNA end is better matched by TRBJ2-7. CDR1 and CDR2 from the germline V gene are SGHTA and FQGNSA. CDR3 size: 15 residues. DNA of the CDR3: TGTGCCAGCAGCTCCCAGGGGGTCAGGTGGTACGAGCAGTACTTC. Encoded protein: CASSSQGVRWYEQYF.

The CDR3 is CSVEGTSGRKETQYF. The CDR3 DNA is TGCAGCGTTGAAGGGACTAGCGGGAGGAAAGAGACCCAGTACTTC. The chain has TRBV29-1 and TRBJ2-5, with 14 nucleotides matching TRBD2. The CDR3 spans 15 residues. Losses at the gene ends were 1 base for V and 3 bases for J; bases not matched to a gene: 1. Per the germline V gene, CDR1 is SQVTM and CDR2 is ANQGSEA.

The chain is built from TRBV27 and TRBJ2-7; TRBD1 is a possible D gene (6 bases). Germline loops: CDR1 MNHEY, CDR2 SMNVEV (reference sequence). The V and J ends lost 6 bases and 3 bases respectively, with 18 bases between them. The CDR3 runs 15 residues. CDR3 residues: CASSRSRGNGYEQYF. In DNA, the CDR3 is TGTGCCAGCAGCAGATCCAGGGGAAATGGCTACGAGCAGTACTTC.

The chain couples TRBV4-1 to TRBJ2-1; 7 bases map to TRBD2. Germline V gives CDR1 MGHRA, CDR2 YSYEKL. The CDR3 has 15 amino acids. Trimming took 0 bases from V and 5 from J; bases not matched to a gene: 4. CDR3 residues: CASSQEAGLNNEQFF. CDR3 sequence (DNA): TGCGCCAGCAGCCAAGAAGCGGGGCTTAACAATGAGCAGTTCTTC.

V is TRBV2 and J is TRBJ2-3; D not resolved. This CDR3 spans 15 amino acids. CDR1 is SNHLY and CDR2 is FYNNEI in the germline V gene. Trimming left V 4 bases short and J 6 bases short, with 17 bases between. CDR3 in DNA: TGTGCCAGCAGTGGTTCCTATATTGGCCAGGATACGCAGTATTTT. This sequence encodes CASSGSYIGQDTQYF.

This chain links TRBV19 with TRBJ1-1; weak D call: TRBD1 (6 bases). CDR1 and CDR2 from the germline V gene are LNHDA and SQIVND (reference sequence). V was trimmed by 7 bases and J by 1 base, leaving 13 bases between them. This CDR3 region has 14 residues. CDR3: CASTWGAWNTEAFF. Written as DNA, the CDR3 is TGTGCCAGTACGTGGGGGGCTTGGAACACTGAAGCTTTCTTT.

The chain links TRBV5-1 to TRBJ2-1; D is undetermined. The germline gives CDR1 SGHRS, CDR2 YFSETQ. V was shortened by 1 base and J by 4 bases, with 9 bases between the two germline ends. CDR3 size: 14 residues. This chain's CDR3 is CASSLKPLYNEQFF. In DNA, the CDR3 is TGCGCCAGCAGCTTGAAACCACTGTACAATGAGCAGTTCTTC.

The sample holds one count of this clone. V usage is TRBV7-3 and J usage is TRBJ1-4; D is uncertain. Germline CDR1 SGHTA, CDR2 FQGTGA. Between the trimmed V and J ends, which lost 5 bases and 6 bases, there was a span of 16 bases. The CDR3 is 15 residues long. CDR3 DNA sequence: TGTGCCAGCAGCCCAAAAAGGCGGAGTGATGAAAAACTGTTTTTT. Translation: CASSPKRRSDEKLFF.

The chain combines TRBV5-6 with TRBJ2-2; D might be TRBD1 or TRBD2, each matching 5 bases. The CDR3 is 12 residues long. CDR1 is SGHDT, CDR2 YYEEEE, per germline. The V end lost 8 bases, the J end lost 6 bases, and 11 bases lay between the germline ends. The CDR3 loop is CASRMGAGELFF. CDR3 DNA: TGTGCCAGTAGGATGGGGGCCGGGGAGCTGTTTTTT.

This clone appeared a few times. The gene calls are TRBV5-6 and TRBJ1-3; a possible D gene is TRBD1 (6 bases). The CDR3 has 16 residues. CDR1 and CDR2 from the germline V gene are SGHDT and YYEEEE. The V end was cut by 0 bases, the J end by 0 bases, with 10 bases between. Written as DNA, the CDR3 is TGTGCCAGCAGCTTGGGGGTAGGGGGCTCTGGAAACACCATATATTTT. This sequence encodes CASSLGVGGSGNTIYF.